These 5 T cell receptor beta chains originate from one sample sequenced in a study of beta chain features in type 1 diabetes. TCRB transcripts that were expressed got sequenced, as all of the isolated RNA had been reverse transcribed. Profiled with immunoSEQ multiplex PCR; TCRdb holds only in-frame clones, not every one. Of 300,000 to 350,000 clones listed, 7% to 9% are singletons. The sequenced material came from central memory CD4+ T cells from blood. Receptor source: a young woman in good health.

CDR3: CASSSLSGYTF. CDR3 bases: TGTGCCAGCAGCTCCCTGAGTGGCTACACCTTC. This chain connects TRBV28 to TRBJ1-2; D remains ambiguous. Trimming cost V 6 bases and J 7 bases, with 9 bases left between them. The CDR3 is 11 residues long. The germline V gene encodes CDR1 MDHEN and CDR2 SYDVKM.

There are a few counts of this clone. This chain links TRBV29-1 with TRBJ2-3, with 11 bases lining up with TRBD2. Germline V gives CDR1 SQVTM, CDR2 ANQGSEA. This CDR3 contains 13 residues. J was trimmed by 12 bases and V by 3 bases; bases with no gene match: 8. DNA for the CDR3: TGCAGCGTTGAGGGCGTAGCGGGAGGGCCTCAGTATTTT. Translated: CSVEGVAGGPQYF.

This clone was picked up a small number of times. This sequence joins TRBV6-5 and TRBJ2-7; TRBD1 matches 8 bases. V trimming: 5 bases; J trimming: 4 bases; junction bases outside the gene matches: 10. This CDR3 has 15 residues. Germline-derived CDR1 and CDR2 are MNHEY and SVGAGI. The CDR3 sequence: CASSQGQGISYEQYF. The CDR3 nucleotides are TGTGCCAGCAGTCAAGGACAGGGAATAAGTTACGAGCAGTACTTC.

This clone was counted at least ten times. This chain joins TRBV7-3 and TRBJ2-1; 7 nucleotides align to TRBD1. CDR3 size: 15 residues. In germline, CDR1 is SGHTA, CDR2 FQGTGA. V lost 5 bases to trimming and J lost 4 bases; unmatched junction nucleotides: 8. Here the CDR3 DNA reads TGTGCCAGCAGCAGCTCGGGACAGCCATACAATGAGCAGTTCTTC. It codes for CASSSSGQPYNEQFF.

This clone was counted only a few times. The chain is built from TRBV5-1 and TRBJ2-3; D unclear. V lost 3 bases and J 2 bases, leaving 10 bases between the germline ends. The CDR3 covers 14 residues. CDR1 is SGHRS and CDR2 is YFSETQ in the germline V gene. For the CDR3, the DNA is TGCGCCAGCAGCTCAGGCGGATACACAGATACGCAGTATTTT. This translates into CASSSGGYTDTQYF.